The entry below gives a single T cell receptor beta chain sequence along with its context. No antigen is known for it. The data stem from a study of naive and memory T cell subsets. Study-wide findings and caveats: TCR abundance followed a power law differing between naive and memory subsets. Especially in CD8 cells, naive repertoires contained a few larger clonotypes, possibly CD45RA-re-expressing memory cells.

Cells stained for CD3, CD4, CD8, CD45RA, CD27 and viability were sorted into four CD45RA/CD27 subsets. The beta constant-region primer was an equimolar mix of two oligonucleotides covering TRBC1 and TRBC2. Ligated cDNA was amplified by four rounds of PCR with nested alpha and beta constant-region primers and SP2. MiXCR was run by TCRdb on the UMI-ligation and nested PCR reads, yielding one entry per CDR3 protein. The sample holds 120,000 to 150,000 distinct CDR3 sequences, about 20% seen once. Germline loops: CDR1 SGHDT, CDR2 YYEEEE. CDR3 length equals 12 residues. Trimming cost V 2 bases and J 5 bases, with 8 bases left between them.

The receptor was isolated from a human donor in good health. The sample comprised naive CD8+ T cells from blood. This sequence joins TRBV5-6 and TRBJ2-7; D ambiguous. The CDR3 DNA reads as TGTGCCAGCAGCTTATCCGTTGACGAGCAGTACTTC. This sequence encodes CASSLSVDEQYF.